The 10 T cell receptor beta chains below all came from one sample that was sequenced in a study of Ad26.COV2.S vaccination and SARS-CoV-2 variants (dated by TCRdb to the early 2020s). Read against the paper, the sample's treatment or condition label means: some 20 received Ad26.COV2.S at low or high dose, single or two shots; 5 received placebo; per-sample allocation not given. For vaccine and placebo recipients, the sequenced repertoires came from samples collected on day 63 after the first injection. The protocol used for the library was the immunoSEQ multiplex PCR assay. TCRdb provides this immuneACCESS table in a form limited to in-frame rearrangements. Some clones are lacking; in checked studies, under half of them reflect an unresolved V gene, and why the rest are absent is not known. For this sample there are about 330,000 clones; about nine tenths appear just once. Approximately 5% of the sample goes to the ten largest clones.

The material sequenced was peripheral blood, taken in a trial of Ad26.COV2.S vaccine versus placebo. All receptors come from a person between 18 and 65 years old who received the Ad26.COV2.S COVID-19 vaccine or a placebo.

A few counts support this clone. The same CDR3 also results from other DNA sequences found in this sample. The chain has TRBV9 and TRBJ2-1; 7 bases align to TRBD2. V lost 3 bases to trimming and J lost 0 bases; unmatched junction nucleotides: 0. Germline V gene data show CDR1 as SGDLS and CDR2 as YYNGEE. The CDR3 runs 14 residues. As DNA, the CDR3 is TGTGCCAGCAGCGCTAGCGGCTCCTACAATGAGCAGTTCTTC. Protein: CASSASGSYNEQFF.

J is TRBJ1-2 and V is TRBV6-2 or TRBV6-3; tentative D call: TRBD1 (5 bases). The V end lost 0 bases, the J end lost 6 bases, and 14 bases lay between the germline ends. The CDR3 length is 15 residues. Germline V gene data show CDR1 as MNHEY and CDR2 as SVGEGT. CDR3 bases: TGTGCCAGCAGTTACTCCGGACAAAGAGGCAATGGCTACACCTTC. This sequence encodes CASSYSGQRGNGYTF.

This chain uses TRBV5-6 with TRBJ2-7, with D unclear. Germline V gene data show CDR1 as SGHDT and CDR2 as YYEEEE. There are 12 residues in the CDR3. V was pared by 7 bases and J by 4 bases, with 12 bases between. CDR3 protein: CASHSTLYEQYF. DNA for the CDR3: TGTGCCAGCCACTCAACTCTTTACGAGCAGTACTTC.

CDR3 region: CASSSDRSSGNTIYF. For the CDR3, the DNA is TGTGCCAGCAGCTCGGACAGATCCTCTGGAAACACCATATATTTT. J is TRBJ1-3 and V is TRBV7-2; TRBD1 might be the D (6 bases). The CDR3 is 15 amino acids. Germline V gene sequence: CDR1 SGHTA, CDR2 FQGNSA. V lost 4 bases and J lost 0, with 10 bases in between.

The genes are TRBV28 and TRBJ1-4, with D perhaps matching TRBD1 (6 bases). Per the germline V gene, CDR1 is MDHEN and CDR2 is SYDVKM. Trimming pared 6 bases from V and 4 bases from J, leaving 9 bases between. There are 13 residues in the CDR3. Written as DNA, the CDR3 is TGTGCCAGCAGGGGAGGGGGTAATGAAAAACTGTTTTTT. It translates to CASRGGGNEKLFF.

The sample holds one count of this clone. The V gene is TRBV4-3, the J gene TRBJ1-3; D is ambiguous. With 4 bases removed from V and 0 bases from J, the gap between germline ends came to 16 bases. There are 17 residues in the CDR3. The germline V gene has CDR1 LGHNA and CDR2 YSLEER. The CDR3 nucleotides are TGCGCCAGCAGCCCCATTCAAGGGAGCGCCTCTGGAAACACCATATATTTT. Its protein is CASSPIQGSASGNTIYF.

V is TRBV7-6 and J is TRBJ2-7; 8 nucleotides line up with TRBD2. The trim removed 5 bases at V and 5 bases at J, leaving 8 bases unmatched. There are 14 residues in the CDR3. In germline, CDR1 is SGHVS, CDR2 FNYEAQ. The CDR3 nucleotides read TGTGCCAGCAGCCTGGGACTAGTCGGTGACGAGCAGTACTTC. Encoded protein: CASSLGLVGDEQYF.

V and J are TRBV27 and TRBJ2-1, with D maybe TRBD1 (5 bases). This CDR3 region has 18 residues. In germline, CDR1 is MNHEY, CDR2 SMNVEV (reference sequence). Trimming pared 5 bases from V and 4 bases from J, leaving 24 bases between. The CDR3: CASSPIRLTRAIYNEQFF. In nucleotides, the CDR3 is TGTGCCAGCAGTCCGATCCGTTTAACCAGGGCGATATACAATGAGCAGTTCTTC.

The J gene is TRBJ1-1, the V gene TRBV5-1; the D gene is possibly TRBD1 (5 bases). The ends were cut back, 0 bases at V and 7 bases at J, with 7 bases in the middle. This CDR3 is 12 amino acids long. Germline assignment: CDR1 SGHRS and CDR2 YFSETQ. The CDR3 loop is CASSLVDSEAFF. The CDR3 DNA is TGCGCCAGCAGCTTGGTCGACAGTGAAGCTTTCTTT.

The V and J genes are TRBV28 and TRBJ2-1, with TRBD1 matching 11 bases. Germline lookup yields CDR1 MDHEN and CDR2 SYDVKM. Unmatched junction bases numbered 8, after V lost 8 bases and J lost 8 bases. This CDR3 has 14 residues. CDR3 nucleotide sequence: TGTGCCAGCGTAGGGACAGGGGGTATCGATGAGCAGTTCTTC. It is translated as CASVGTGGIDEQFF.